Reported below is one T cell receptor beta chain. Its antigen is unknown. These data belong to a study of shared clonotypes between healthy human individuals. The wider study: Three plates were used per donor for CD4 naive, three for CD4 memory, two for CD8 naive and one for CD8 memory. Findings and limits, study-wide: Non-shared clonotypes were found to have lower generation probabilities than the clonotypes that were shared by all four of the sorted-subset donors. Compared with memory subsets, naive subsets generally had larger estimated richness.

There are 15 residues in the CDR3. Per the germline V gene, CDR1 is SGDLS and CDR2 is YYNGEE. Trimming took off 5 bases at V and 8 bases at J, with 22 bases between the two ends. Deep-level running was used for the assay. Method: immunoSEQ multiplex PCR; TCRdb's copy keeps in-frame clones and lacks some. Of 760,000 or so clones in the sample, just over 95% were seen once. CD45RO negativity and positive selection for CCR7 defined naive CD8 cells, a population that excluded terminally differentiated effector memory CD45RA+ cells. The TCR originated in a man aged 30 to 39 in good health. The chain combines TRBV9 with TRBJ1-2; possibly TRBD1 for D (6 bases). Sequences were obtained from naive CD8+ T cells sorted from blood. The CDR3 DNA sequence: TGTGCCAGCAGTGCTCCGACAGGAGGGTTGCCCGGCTACACCTTC. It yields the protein CASSAPTGGLPGYTF.